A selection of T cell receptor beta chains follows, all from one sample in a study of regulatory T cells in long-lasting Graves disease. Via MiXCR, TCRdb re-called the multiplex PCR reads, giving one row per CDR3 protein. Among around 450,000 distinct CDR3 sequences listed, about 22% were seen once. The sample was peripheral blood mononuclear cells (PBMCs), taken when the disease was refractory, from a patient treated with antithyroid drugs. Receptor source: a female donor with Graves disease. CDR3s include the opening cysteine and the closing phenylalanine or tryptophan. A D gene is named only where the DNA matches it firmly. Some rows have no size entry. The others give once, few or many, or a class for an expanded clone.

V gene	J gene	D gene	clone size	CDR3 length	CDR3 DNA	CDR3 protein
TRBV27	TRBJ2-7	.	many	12	TGTGCCAGCAGCCCTCACTCCTACGAGCAGTACTTC	CASSPHSYEQYF
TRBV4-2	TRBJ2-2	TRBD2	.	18	TGTGCCAGCAGCCAAGATCCCAGACTAGCGGGCAACACCGGGGAGCTGTTTTTT	CASSQDPRLAGNTGELFF
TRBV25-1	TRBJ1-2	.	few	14	TGTGCCAGCAGTGCCCAGACAGGCCGCTATGGCTACACCTTC	CASSAQTGRYGYTF
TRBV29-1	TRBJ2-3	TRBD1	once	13	TGCAGCACGGGACAGGATCTCGGGGATACGCAGTATTTT	CSTGQDLGDTQYF
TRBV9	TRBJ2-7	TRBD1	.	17	TGTGCCAGCAGCGCCCCGAGGGACAGGGGGCTAGGCGGCGAGCAGTACTTC	CASSAPRDRGLGGEQYF
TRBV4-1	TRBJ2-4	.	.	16	TGCGCCAGCAGCCAACAGTTTCCTCTAGCCAAAAACATTCAGTACTTC	CASSQQFPLAKNIQYF
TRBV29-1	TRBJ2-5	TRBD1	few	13	TGCAGCGTTGGCCTCGGACAGGGGGAGACCCAGTACTTC	CSVGLGQGETQYF
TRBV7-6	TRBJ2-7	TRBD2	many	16	TGTGCCAGCAGCTTAGTTTCTAGCGGGGGGACCTACGAGCAGTACTTC	CASSLVSSGGTYEQYF
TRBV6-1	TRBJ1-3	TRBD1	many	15	TGTGCCAGCAGCGCTCACAGGGGAGAGTCGAACACCATATATTTT	CASSAHRGESNTIYF
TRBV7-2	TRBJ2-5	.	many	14	TGTGCCAGCAGTACGATAGGGGGGCGGGAGACCCAGTACTTC	CASSTIGGRETQYF
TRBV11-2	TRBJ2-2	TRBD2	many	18	TGTGCCAGCAGCTTAGGGCTAGCGGGGGGCCAAAACACCGGGGAGCTGTTTTTT	CASSLGLAGGQNTGELFF
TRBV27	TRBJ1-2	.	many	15	TGTGCCAGCAGTTCCCCATGGGGTTCTAACTATGGCTACACCTTC	CASSSPWGSNYGYTF
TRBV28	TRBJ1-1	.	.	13	TGTGCCATCACGCGCAGTAGAAACACTGAAGCTTTCTTT	CAITRSRNTEAFF
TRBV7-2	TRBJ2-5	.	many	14	TGTGCCAGCAGCTTAAACACCCCATTCGAGACCCAGTACTTC	CASSLNTPFETQYF
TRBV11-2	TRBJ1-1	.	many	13	TGTGCCAGCAGATGGGACATCAACACTGAAGCTTTCTTT	CASRWDINTEAFF
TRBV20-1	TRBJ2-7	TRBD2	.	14	TGCAGTGGGGAGACTAGCGTTAGCTCCTACGAGCAGTACTTC	CSGETSVSSYEQYF
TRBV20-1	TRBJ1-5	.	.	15	TGCAGTGCTAAGAGGACCGGGACATCAAATCAGCCCCAGCATTTT	CSAKRTGTSNQPQHF
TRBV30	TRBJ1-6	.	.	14	TGTGCCTGGAAAAGGGGCTCCTATAATTCACCCCTCCACTTT	CAWKRGSYNSPLHF
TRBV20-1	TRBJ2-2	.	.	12	TGCAGTGCTAGTGGAGGAACCGGGGAGCTGTTTTTT	CSASGGTGELFF
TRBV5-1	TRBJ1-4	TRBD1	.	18	TGCGCCAGCAGCTACGGACAGGTTCGTCAAGCGACTAATGAAAAACTGTTTTTT	CASSYGQVRQATNEKLFF
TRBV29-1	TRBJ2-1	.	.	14	TGCAGCGTTGAAATCGGCACCCGGCTTAATGAGCAGTTCTTC	CSVEIGTRLNEQFF
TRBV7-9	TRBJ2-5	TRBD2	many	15	TGTGCCAGCAGCTTCACTAGCGGGGGACAGGAGACCCAGTACTTC	CASSFTSGGQETQYF
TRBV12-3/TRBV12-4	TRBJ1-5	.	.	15	TGTACCAGCAGTTCCGGACAGCCAGGGTATCAGCCCCAGCATTTT	CTSSSGQPGYQPQHF
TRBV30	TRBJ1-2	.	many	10	TGTGCCTGGAGTGGAGGTGGCTACACCTTC	CAWSGGGYTF
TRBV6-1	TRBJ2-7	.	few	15	TGTGCCAGCACCTCTAAAGGTCGGGATCCCGGCGAGCAGTACTTC	CASTSKGRDPGEQYF
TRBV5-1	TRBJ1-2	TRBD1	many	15	TGTGCCAGCAGCTTCCGAGGACAGGGGAACTATGGCTACACCTTC	CASSFRGQGNYGYTF
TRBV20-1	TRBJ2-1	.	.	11	TGCAGTGCTACCAGGTTGAGTGAGCAGTTCTTC	CSATRLSEQFF
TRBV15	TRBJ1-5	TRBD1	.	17	TGTGCCACCAGCAGGGGAGCCGGGACAGGGGGCAATCAGCCCCAGCATTTT	CATSRGAGTGGNQPQHF